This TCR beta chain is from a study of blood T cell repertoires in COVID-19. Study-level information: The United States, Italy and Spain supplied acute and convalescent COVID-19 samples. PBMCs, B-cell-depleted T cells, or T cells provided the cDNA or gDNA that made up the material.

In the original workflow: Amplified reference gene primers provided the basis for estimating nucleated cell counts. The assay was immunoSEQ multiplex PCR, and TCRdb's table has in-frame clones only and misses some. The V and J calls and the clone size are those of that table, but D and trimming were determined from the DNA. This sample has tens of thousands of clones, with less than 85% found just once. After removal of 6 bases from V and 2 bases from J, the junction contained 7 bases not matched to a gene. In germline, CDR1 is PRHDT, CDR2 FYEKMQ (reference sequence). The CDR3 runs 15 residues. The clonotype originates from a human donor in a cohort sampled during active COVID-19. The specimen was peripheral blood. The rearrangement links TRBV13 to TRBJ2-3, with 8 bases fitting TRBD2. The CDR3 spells CASRPLLAVTDTQYF. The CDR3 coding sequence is TGTGCCAGCAGGCCCCTACTAGCGGTCACAGATACGCAGTATTTT.